Below, 23 T cell receptor beta chains from the same sample are listed, as sequenced in a study of technical replicates of blood from a handful of donors. Only in-frame clones appear in the TCRdb table, and some are missing; sequencing was by immunoSEQ multiplex PCR. The table shows over 85,000 clones, with roughly 96% occurring only once. Sequencing was done on a sample of T cells isolated from PBMCs. Receptor source: a human donor in good health.

This clone was recorded only once. The chain combines TRBV13 with TRBJ2-7; the D gene is possibly TRBD2 (5 bases). The V and J ends lost 4 bases and 6 bases respectively, with 10 bases between them. The CDR3 is 12 residues long. The germline gives CDR1 PRHDT, CDR2 FYEKMQ (reference sequence). The CDR3 coding sequence is TGTGCCAGCAGCTCCCCGGGAACCGAGCAGTACTTC. As protein: CASSSPGTEQYF. Filled out from reference TRBV13 and TRBJ2-7, the complete variable domain reads AAGVIQSPRHLIKEKRETATLKCYPIPRHDTVYWYQQGPGQDPQFLISFYEKMQSDKGSIPDRFSAQQFSDYHSELNMSSLELGDSALYFCASSSPGTEQYFGPGTRLTVT.

This rearrangement joins TRBV5-4 to TRBJ2-7, with TRBD2 matching over 8 bases. Germline V gene sequence: CDR1 SGHNT, CDR2 YYREEE (reference sequence). The CDR3 length is 16 residues. V was pared by 3 bases and J by 5 bases, with 13 bases of the junction left unmatched. CDR3 sequence (DNA): TGTGCCAGCAGCTCCCTCACGGGAGGGCCGTTCCACGAGCAGTACTTC. It encodes CASSSLTGGPFHEQYF. The variable domain in full, with the rest retrieved from reference TRBV5-4 and TRBJ2-7, is ETGVTQSPTHLIKTRGQQVTLRCSSQSGHNTVSWYQQALGQGPQFIFQYYREEENGRGNFPPRFSGLQFPNYSSELNVNALELDDSALYLCASSSLTGGPFHEQYFGPGTRLTVT.

V and J are TRBV5-1 and TRBJ1-1; 7 nucleotides line up with TRBD1. Trimming removed 5 bases from V and 5 bases from J; junction bases left unmatched: 12. The CDR3 spans 15 residues. CDR1 and CDR2 (germline): SGHRS, YFSETQ. This CDR3 is CASSFSRQGGTEAFF. For the CDR3, the DNA is TGCGCCAGCAGTTTTAGCCGACAGGGTGGGACTGAAGCTTTCTTT.

This clone came up a few times. The chain employs TRBV2 and TRBJ2-1, with 10 positions matching TRBD2. With V trimmed by 2 bases and J by 6 bases, 4 bases remained unmatched. From germline, CDR1 is SNHLY and CDR2 FYNNEI. This CDR3 contains 15 residues. The CDR3 loop is CASSELASGSNEQFF. The CDR3 nucleotides are TGTGCCAGCAGTGAATTGGCTAGCGGGAGCAATGAGCAGTTCTTC.

The CDR3 sequence: CASSPGLTEAFF. In nucleotides, the CDR3 is TGTGCCAGCAGTCCCGGACTCACTGAAGCTTTCTTT. This chain links TRBV27 with TRBJ1-1; unclear D gene. V was trimmed by 5 bases and J by 4 bases, leaving 8 bases between them. Germline assignment: CDR1 MNHEY and CDR2 SMNVEV (reference sequence). CDR3 length: 12 amino acids.

The chain joins TRBV6-6 to TRBJ2-7, with D possibly being TRBD1 (5 bases). CDR1 and CDR2 (germline): MNHNY, SVGAGI (reference sequence). Trimming took 0 bases from V and 3 from J, leaving 9 bases between them. The CDR3 loop spans 14 amino acids. The DNA for the CDR3 is TGTGCCAGCAGTTACTCAGGGGCAGACTACGAGCAGTACTTC. Protein product: CASSYSGADYEQYF.

V is TRBV9 and J is TRBJ2-6; D uncertain. This CDR3 comprises 14 residues. Germline loops: CDR1 SGDLS, CDR2 YYNGEE. Trimming removed 3 bases at V and 4 bases at J, with 8 bases between. The CDR3 sequence is CASSARIGANVLTF. The CDR3 bases are TGTGCCAGCAGCGCCAGAATAGGGGCCAACGTCCTGACTTTC.

The V and J genes are TRBV5-1 and TRBJ1-1; D might be TRBD1 (6 bases). V dropped 1 base and J dropped 3 bases, with 13 bases sitting between them. Germline-derived CDR1 and CDR2 are SGHRS and YFSETQ. The CDR3 is made up of 15 amino acids. This CDR3 reads CASSLNGGQDTEAFF. The CDR3 region has the DNA TGCGCCAGCAGCTTGAACGGGGGGCAGGACACTGAAGCTTTCTTT.

This chain links TRBV4-3 with TRBJ2-1, with D maybe TRBD1 (6 bases). Trimming removed 4 bases at V and 4 bases at J, with 20 bases between. This CDR3 is built from 17 residues. Germline V gene lookup returns CDR1 LGHNA and CDR2 YSLEER. CDR3 sequence (DNA): TGCGCCAGCAGCCTGAACCTTATCCTAGACAGGTACAATGAGCAGTTCTTC. Protein product: CASSLNLILDRYNEQFF.

The rearrangement uses TRBV2 and TRBJ2-7, with D perhaps TRBD1 (6 bases). The germline gives CDR1 SNHLY, CDR2 FYNNEI. The CDR3 spans 14 residues. Trimming shortened V by 5 bases and J by 2 bases, and 13 bases separated the two germline ends. DNA for the CDR3: TGTGCCAGCAGTAGGCAGGGGAAGGCCTACGAGCAGTACTTC. This translates into CASSRQGKAYEQYF.

V usage is TRBV2 and J usage is TRBJ2-1; the match to TRBD1 covers 7 bases. From germline, CDR1 is SNHLY and CDR2 FYNNEI. The trim removed 8 bases at V and 3 bases at J, leaving 1 base unmatched. The CDR3 length is 12 residues. CDR3 sequence: CASSGGYNEQFF. CDR3 DNA: TGTGCCAGCTCAGGGGGCTACAATGAGCAGTTCTTC.

The V and J genes are TRBV5-4 and TRBJ2-7; a possible D gene is TRBD2 (6 bases). In germline, CDR1 is SGHNT, CDR2 YYREEE (reference sequence). CDR3 length equals 16 residues. V lost 1 base and J 1 base, leaving 15 bases between the germline ends. CDR3 sequence reads: CASSLSDAGLSYEQYF. As DNA, the CDR3 is TGTGCCAGCAGCTTGTCCGACGCGGGACTGTCCTACGAGCAGTACTTC.

The chain uses TRBV27 and TRBJ2-5; D may be TRBD2 (5 bases). Germline CDR1 reads MNHEY; CDR2 reads SMNVEV (reference sequence). The CDR3 is 15 amino acids. Trimming left V 1 base short and J 2 bases short, with 11 bases between. This CDR3 reads CASSLFPGNQETQYF. The CDR3 DNA sequence: TGTGCCAGCAGTTTATTTCCGGGGAATCAAGAGACCCAGTACTTC.

The chain employs TRBV28 and TRBJ2-3, with 10 bases that match TRBD2. Trimming cost V 5 bases and J 1 base; bases outside gene matches: 9. This CDR3 contains 17 residues. Germline values: CDR1 MDHEN, CDR2 SYDVKM. For the CDR3, the DNA is TGTGCCAGCAGTAGGACTAGCGGCCTTTCGGGCACAGATACGCAGTATTTT. Translating it yields CASSRTSGLSGTDTQYF.

The chain's CDR3 is CASNSREGAEAFF. CDR3 nucleotide sequence: TGTGCCAGCAACTCACGGGAGGGGGCCGAAGCTTTCTTT. The V and J genes are TRBV6-5 and TRBJ1-1, with 7 bases lining up with TRBD1. This CDR3 comprises 13 residues. The germline gives CDR1 MNHEY, CDR2 SVGAGI. V gave up 7 bases and J gave up 8 bases; unmatched junction bases: 10.

The V gene is TRBV15, the J gene TRBJ2-3; D possibly corresponds to TRBD2 (6 bases). Looked up from germline, CDR1 is LNHNV and CDR2 is YYDKDF (reference sequence). The V end was cut by 4 bases, the J end by 6 bases, with 14 bases between. CDR3 length: 14 residues. Here the CDR3 reads CATSISGTEDTQYF. As DNA, the CDR3 is TGTGCCACCAGCATCTCCGGGACTGAGGATACGCAGTATTTT.

J is TRBJ1-1 and V is TRBV4-1; 7 bases fit TRBD1. The germline gives CDR1 MGHRA, CDR2 YSYEKL. Trimming cost V 4 bases and J 0 bases; bases outside gene matches: 8. CDR3 size: 16 residues. The CDR3 here is CASSPHIDRVNTEAFF. For the CDR3, the DNA is TGCGCCAGCAGCCCTCATATAGACAGGGTGAACACTGAAGCTTTCTTT.

This chain connects TRBV5-4 to TRBJ2-7, with TRBD2 matching 9 bases. Germline V lookup: CDR1 SGHNT, CDR2 YYREEE (reference sequence). The CDR3 length is 17 residues. The V segment lost 0 bases and the J segment 2 bases; nucleotides outside the gene matches: 9. The CDR3 loop is CASSLESSGMGAYEQYF. The CDR3 DNA follows: TGTGCCAGCAGCTTGGAGTCTAGCGGGATGGGGGCCTACGAGCAGTACTTC. Combining the CDR3 with reference TRBV5-4 and TRBJ2-7 gives the whole variable domain ETGVTQSPTHLIKTRGQQVTLRCSSQSGHNTVSWYQQALGQGPQFIFQYYREEENGRGNFPPRFSGLQFPNYSSELNVNALELDDSALYLCASSLESSGMGAYEQYFGPGTRLTVT.

This chain joins TRBV30 and TRBJ1-3; no definite D call. The CDR3 contains 15 residues. V was clipped by 0 bases and J by 0 bases, with 9 bases between them. The germline gives CDR1 GTSNPN, CDR2 SVGIG (reference sequence). CDR3 DNA sequence: TGTGCCTGGAGTGTACTCCCAAACTCTGGAAACACCATATATTTT. This codes for CAWSVLPNSGNTIYF.

This rearrangement joins TRBV28 to TRBJ2-7, with a weak D call TRBD1 (6 bases). The V end was cut by 6 bases, the J end by 0 bases, with 18 bases between. This CDR3 spans 16 amino acids. Germline V gene sequence: CDR1 MDHEN, CDR2 SYDVKM. The CDR3 here is CASRETGTLNSYEQYF. Written as DNA, the CDR3 is TGTGCCAGCAGAGAAACCGGGACACTCAACTCCTACGAGCAGTACTTC.

V is TRBV19 and J is TRBJ1-1; D may be TRBD1 (5 bases). Per the germline V gene, CDR1 is LNHDA and CDR2 is SQIVND (reference sequence). The CDR3 runs to 13 residues. V dropped 10 bases and J dropped 1 base, with 13 bases sitting between them. CDR3 coding DNA: TGTGCCAAAGATCACAGGAAGAACACTGAAGCTTTCTTT. Protein sequence: CAKDHRKNTEAFF.

J is TRBJ2-1 and V is TRBV5-4; 7 bases are shared with TRBD1. Germline CDR1 SGHNT, CDR2 YYREEE (reference sequence). Trimming cost V 4 bases and J 0 bases; bases outside gene matches: 7. The CDR3 length is 16 residues. CDR3 sequence reads: CASSLNRGISYNEQFF. Here the CDR3 DNA reads TGTGCCAGCAGCCTAAACAGGGGTATCTCCTACAATGAGCAGTTCTTC.

This clone has a single count. The rearrangement links TRBV15 to TRBJ2-1; 7 bases agree with TRBD2. The CDR3 is 14 residues long. The trim removed 7 bases at V and 8 bases at J, leaving 11 bases unmatched. Germline CDR1 is LNHNV and CDR2 is YYDKDF (reference sequence). Here the CDR3 DNA reads TGTGCCACCACCCGAGGGAGGGCCGCCGATGAGCAGTTCTTC. Protein sequence: CATTRGRAADEQFF.